This T cell receptor beta chain derives from a study of blood T cell repertoires in COVID-19. This CDR3 is built from 16 residues. V was clipped by 4 bases and J by 8 bases, with 21 bases between them. Germline V gene lookup returns CDR1 MNHEY and CDR2 SMNVEV (reference sequence). Only in-frame clones appear in the TCRdb table, and some are missing; sequencing was by immunoSEQ multiplex PCR. The table records more than 95,000 clones, 70% to 90% of them present only once. This clone was picked up a small number of times. The sequenced sample was peripheral blood. V is TRBV27 and J is TRBJ2-1; no definite D call. This sequence was found in a man aged 55 to 70 with acute or convalescent COVID-19. The DNA of the CDR3 is TGTGCCAGCAGTTCCCCGAAGTTCCTGAGGATTGATGAGCAGTTCTTC. Protein: CASSSPKFLRIDEQFF.